This TCR beta chain was sequenced for a study of response to subunit inactivated influenza vaccine. Study-wide findings and caveats: Authors proposed each seasonal influenza vaccination draws in few new T cells.

A note on this clonotype: The antigen is undetermined.

J was trimmed by 2 bases and V by 8 bases; bases with no gene match: 9. The germline CDR1 and CDR2 sequences are LNHDA and SQIVND (reference sequence). CDR3 length: 16 amino acids. TCRdb redid the calling of the RT-PCR reads with MiXCR, one entry per CDR3 protein. The table includes 800,000 or so distinct CDR3 sequences, 20% to 25% detected once. The clonotype comes from a man between 45 and 60 years old who received an inactivated influenza vaccine. This chain links TRBV19 with TRBJ2-2, with 9 nucleotides matching TRBD1. The sequenced sample was PBMCs from blood, obtained more than 4 days after vaccination. CDR3 bases: TGTGCCAGTCGTGCCGTGGACAGGGGTAACACCGGGGAGCTGTTTTTT. It translates to CASRAVDRGNTGELFF.